Included here is one TCR beta chain sequence, with context. TCRdb processed the RT-PCR reads anew with MiXCR; each CDR3 protein has one entry. The data contain 550,000 to 750,000 distinct CDR3 sequences, about 14% of them singletons. The receptor comes from a female donor in good health, serving as a healthy control. Material: memory CD4+ T cells from blood.

This CDR3 reads CASSQIPQESYEQYF. The CDR3 DNA sequence: TGCGCCAGCAGCCAGATACCACAGGAGTCCTACGAGCAGTACTTC. The rearrangement uses TRBV5-1 and TRBJ2-7; tentatively, D is TRBD1 (5 bases). V was clipped by 4 bases and J by 1 base, with 15 bases between them. This CDR3 region has 15 residues. The germline V gene has CDR1 SGHRS and CDR2 YFSETQ.